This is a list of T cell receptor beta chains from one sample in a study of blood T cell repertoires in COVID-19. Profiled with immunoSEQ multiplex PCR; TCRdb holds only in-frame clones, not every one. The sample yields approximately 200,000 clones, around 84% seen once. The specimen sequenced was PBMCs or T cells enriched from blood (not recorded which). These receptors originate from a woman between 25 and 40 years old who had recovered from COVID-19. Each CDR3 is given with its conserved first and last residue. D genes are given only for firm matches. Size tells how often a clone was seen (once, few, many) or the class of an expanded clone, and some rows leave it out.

CASSPGFRNPIYYGYTF	TGCGCCAGCAGTCCAGGGTTTCGAAATCCCATATACTATGGCTACACCTTC	17	-	TRBV5-1	TRBJ1-2	few
CASTPNTRRTSGGDTQYF	TGTGCCAGCACCCCAAACACCCGGAGGACTAGCGGTGGGGATACGCAGTATTTT	18	TRBD2	TRBV2	TRBJ2-3	-
CASSLGTDYGYTF	TGTGCCAGCAGCCTAGGGACAGACTATGGCTACACCTTC	13	TRBD1	TRBV5-4	TRBJ1-2	-
CASSGRDRGFNGYTF	TGTGCCAGCAGCGGACGGGACAGGGGTTTCAATGGCTACACCTTC	15	TRBD1	TRBV7-9	TRBJ1-2	-
CASSGTVGHQPQHF	TGTGCCAGCAGCGGGACAGTCGGACATCAGCCCCAGCATTTT	14	TRBD1	TRBV6-5	TRBJ1-5	-
CASSSTGMGNQPQHF	TGTGCCAGCAGCTCGACAGGGATGGGCAATCAGCCCCAGCATTTT	15	TRBD1	TRBV28	TRBJ1-5	-
CASSTRQLYYNSPLHF	TGTGCCAGCAGTACCCGACAGCTTTACTATAATTCACCCCTCCACTTT	16	-	TRBV28	TRBJ1-6	-
CASSPAAGRDTQYF	TGTGCCAGCAGCCCCGCGGCCGGGAGGGATACGCAGTATTTT	14	TRBD2	TRBV11-2	TRBJ2-3	-
CASSFSGGQNSPLHF	TGTGCCAGCAGCTTTTCAGGGGGCCAAAATTCACCCCTCCACTTT	15	TRBD1	TRBV5-5	TRBJ1-6	-
CASRGETGFQTQYF	TGTGCCAGCAGGGGAGAGACAGGGTTTCAGACCCAGTACTTC	14	TRBD1	TRBV6-5	TRBJ2-5	-
CATGQGGSYGYTF	TGTGCCACCGGACAGGGAGGGAGCTATGGCTACACCTTC	13	TRBD1	TRBV10-3	TRBJ1-2	once
CASSQSRHQSSDNEQFF	TGTGCCAGCAGCCAATCGAGGCACCAGTCATCAGACAATGAGCAGTTCTTC	17	-	TRBV16	TRBJ2-1	-
CASSTTRRANEQFF	TGTGCCAGCAGTACAACTAGGCGGGCCAATGAGCAGTTCTTC	14	-	TRBV28	TRBJ2-1	once
CASSLFGTVNTEAFF	TGTGCCAGCAGCTTATTTGGGACTGTGAACACTGAAGCTTTCTTT	15	-	TRBV11-1	TRBJ1-1	-
CASSYSGGIYNEQFF	TGTGCCAGCAGTTATAGCGGGGGGATTTACAATGAGCAGTTCTTC	15	TRBD2	TRBV27	TRBJ2-1	-
CASSPTSGSFDNEQFF	TGTGCCAGCAGCCCTACTAGCGGGAGTTTCGACAATGAGCAGTTCTTC	16	TRBD2	TRBV4-2	TRBJ2-1	-
CASSSPPAGGVIDEQFF	TGTGCCAGCAGCTCCCCCCCGGCGGGAGGGGTTATCGATGAGCAGTTCTTC	17	TRBD2	TRBV3-1/TRBV3-2	TRBJ2-1	-
CASSPPVGTFYF	TGTGCCAGCTCACCACCGGTCGGGACTTTCTATTTT	12	-	TRBV18	TRBJ1-3	-
CASLAGQGEYEQYF	TGCGCCAGCTTGGCCGGACAGGGGGAGTACGAGCAGTACTTC	14	TRBD1	TRBV5-1	TRBJ2-7	-
CASSTLGQANTEAFF	TGTGCCAGCAGTACGTTAGGACAGGCGAACACTGAAGCTTTCTTT	15	TRBD1	TRBV25-1	TRBJ1-1	-
CASSRQGPYTEAFF	TGTGCCAGCAGCCGACAGGGCCCCTACACTGAAGCTTTCTTT	14	TRBD1	TRBV5-8	TRBJ1-1	once
CASTRGLSTDTQYF	TGTGCCAGTACTAGGGGGCTTAGCACAGATACGCAGTATTTT	14	TRBD1	TRBV19	TRBJ2-3	-
CASSVDYLETQYF	TGCGCCAGCAGTGTGGACTATCTCGAGACCCAGTACTTC	13	-	TRBV10-2	TRBJ2-5	-
CASSLAAGLLTDTQYF	TGTGCCAGCAGCTTGGCCGCCGGACTACTCACAGATACGCAGTATTTT	16	-	TRBV5-4	TRBJ2-3	few
CASSRVRTGELFF	TGTGCCAGCAGTCGGGTCCGAACCGGGGAGCTGTTTTTT	13	-	TRBV5-4	TRBJ2-2	-
CASSVPDRGYSNQPQHF	TGTGCCAGCAGCGTCCCCGACAGGGGTTATAGCAATCAGCCCCAGCATTTT	17	TRBD1	TRBV9	TRBJ1-5	-
CASSISGRLNYEQYF	TGTGCCAGCAGCATTAGCGGGAGGCTAAACTACGAGCAGTACTTC	15	TRBD2	TRBV7-9	TRBJ2-7	-
CASSNRDRALEQYF	TGTGCCAGTAGTAACCGGGACAGGGCACTTGAGCAGTACTTC	14	TRBD1	TRBV19	TRBJ2-7	-